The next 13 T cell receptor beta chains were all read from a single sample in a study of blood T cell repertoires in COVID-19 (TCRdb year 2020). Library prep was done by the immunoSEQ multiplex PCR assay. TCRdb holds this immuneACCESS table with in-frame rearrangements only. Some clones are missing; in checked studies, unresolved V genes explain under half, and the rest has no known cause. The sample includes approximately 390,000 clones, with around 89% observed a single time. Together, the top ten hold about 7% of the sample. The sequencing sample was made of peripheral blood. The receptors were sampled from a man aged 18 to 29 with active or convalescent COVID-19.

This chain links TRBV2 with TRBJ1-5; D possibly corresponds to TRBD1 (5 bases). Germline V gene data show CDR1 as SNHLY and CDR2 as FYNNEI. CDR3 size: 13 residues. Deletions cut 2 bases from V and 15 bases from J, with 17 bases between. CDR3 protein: CASSEQTAWVPHF. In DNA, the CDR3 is TGTGCCAGCAGTGAACAGACAGCTTGGGTCCCGCATTTT. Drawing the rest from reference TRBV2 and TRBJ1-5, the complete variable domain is EPEVTQTPSHQVTQMGQEVILRCVPISNHLYFYWYRQILGQKVEFLVSFYNNEISEKSEIFDDQFSVERPDGSNFTLKIRSTKLEDSAMYFCASSEQTAWVPHFGDGTRLSIL.

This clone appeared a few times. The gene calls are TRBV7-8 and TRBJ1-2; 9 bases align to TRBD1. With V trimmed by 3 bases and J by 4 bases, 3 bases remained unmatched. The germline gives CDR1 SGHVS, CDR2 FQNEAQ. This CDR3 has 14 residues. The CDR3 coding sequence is TGTGCCAGCAGCTTGGGACAGGGACGCTATGGCTACACCTTC. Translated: CASSLGQGRYGYTF.

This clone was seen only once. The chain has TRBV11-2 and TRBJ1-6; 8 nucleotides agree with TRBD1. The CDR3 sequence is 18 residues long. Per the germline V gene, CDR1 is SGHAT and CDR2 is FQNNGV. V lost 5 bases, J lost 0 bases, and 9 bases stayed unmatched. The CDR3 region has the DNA TGTGCCAGCAGCCCCGGGGACAGGTCATTCTCCTATAATTCACCCCTCCACTTT. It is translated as CASSPGDRSFSYNSPLHF.

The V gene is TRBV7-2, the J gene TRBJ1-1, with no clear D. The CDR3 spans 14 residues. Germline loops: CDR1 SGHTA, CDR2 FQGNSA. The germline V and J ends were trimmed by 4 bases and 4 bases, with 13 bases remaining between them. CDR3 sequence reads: CASSYQGWSTEAFF. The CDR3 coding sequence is TGTGCCAGCAGCTATCAAGGATGGAGCACTGAAGCTTTCTTT.

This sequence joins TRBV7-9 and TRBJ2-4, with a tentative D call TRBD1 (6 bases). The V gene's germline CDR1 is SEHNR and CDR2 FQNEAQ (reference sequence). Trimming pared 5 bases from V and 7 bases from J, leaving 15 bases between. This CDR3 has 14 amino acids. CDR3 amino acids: CASSPNIGGNIQYF. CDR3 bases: TGTGCCAGCAGCCCGAACATTGGGGGCAACATTCAGTACTTC.

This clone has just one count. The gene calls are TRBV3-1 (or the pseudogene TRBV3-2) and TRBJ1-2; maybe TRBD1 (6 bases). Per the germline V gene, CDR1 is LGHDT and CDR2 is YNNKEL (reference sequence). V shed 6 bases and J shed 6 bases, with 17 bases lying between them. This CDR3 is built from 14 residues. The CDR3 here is CASSLLQGSNGYTF. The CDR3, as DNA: TGTGCCAGCAGTTTACTCCAGGGGTCGAATGGCTACACCTTC.

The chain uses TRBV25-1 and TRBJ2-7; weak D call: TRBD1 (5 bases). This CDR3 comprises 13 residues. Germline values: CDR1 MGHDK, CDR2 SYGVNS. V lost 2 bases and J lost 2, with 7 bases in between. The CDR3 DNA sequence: TGTGCCAGCAGTGAACAGGGAACCTACGAGCAGTACTTC. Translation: CASSEQGTYEQYF.

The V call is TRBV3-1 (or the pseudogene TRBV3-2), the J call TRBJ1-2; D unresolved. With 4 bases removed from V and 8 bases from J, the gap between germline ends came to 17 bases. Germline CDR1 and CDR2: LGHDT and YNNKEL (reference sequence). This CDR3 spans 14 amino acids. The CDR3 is CASSPDISLQGYTF. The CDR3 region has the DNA TGTGCCAGCAGCCCAGACATAAGTCTACAGGGCTACACCTTC.

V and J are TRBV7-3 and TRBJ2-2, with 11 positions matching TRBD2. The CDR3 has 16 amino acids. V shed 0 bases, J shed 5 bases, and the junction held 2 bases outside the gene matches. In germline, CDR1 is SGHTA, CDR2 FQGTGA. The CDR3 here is CASSLTLAGGTGELFF. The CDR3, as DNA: TGTGCCAGCAGCTTAACGCTAGCGGGGGGTACCGGGGAGCTGTTTTTT.

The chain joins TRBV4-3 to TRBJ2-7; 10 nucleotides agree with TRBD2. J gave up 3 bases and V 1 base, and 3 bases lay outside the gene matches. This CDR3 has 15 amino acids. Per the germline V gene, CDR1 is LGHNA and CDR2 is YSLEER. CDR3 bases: TGCGCCAGCAGCCAAGGGACTAGCGGAGGCTACGAGCAGTACTTC. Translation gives CASSQGTSGGYEQYF.

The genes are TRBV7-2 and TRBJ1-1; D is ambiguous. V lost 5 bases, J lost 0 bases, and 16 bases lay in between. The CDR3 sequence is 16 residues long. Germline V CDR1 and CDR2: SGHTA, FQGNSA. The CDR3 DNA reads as TGTGCCAGCAGCCTTCCGGCGGGTGGGGTGAACACTGAAGCTTTCTTT. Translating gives CASSLPAGGVNTEAFF. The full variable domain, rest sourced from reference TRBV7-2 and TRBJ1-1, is GAGVSQSPSNKVTEKGKDVELRCDPISGHTALYWYRQSLGQGLEFLIYFQGNSAPDKSGLPSDRFSAERTGGSVSTLTIQRTQQEDSAVYLCASSLPAGGVNTEAFFGQGTRLTVV.

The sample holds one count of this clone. This chain's CDR3 is CASSFRGKNTEAFF. The DNA of the CDR3 is TGTGCCAGCAGTTTTCGGGGAAAGAACACTGAAGCTTTCTTT. This chain connects TRBV28 to TRBJ1-1; unclear D gene. Germline CDR1 is MDHEN and CDR2 is SYDVKM. V shed 3 bases and J shed 1 base, with 9 bases lying between them. The CDR3 has 14 residues.

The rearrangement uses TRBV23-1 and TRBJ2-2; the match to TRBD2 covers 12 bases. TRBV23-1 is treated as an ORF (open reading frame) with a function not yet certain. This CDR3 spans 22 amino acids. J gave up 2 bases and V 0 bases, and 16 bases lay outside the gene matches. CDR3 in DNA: TGCGCCAGCAGTCAATCGTGGCTAGCGGGAGGGCCACCGCGGTCTAACACCGGGGAGCTGTTTTTT. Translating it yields CASSQSWLAGGPPRSNTGELFF.